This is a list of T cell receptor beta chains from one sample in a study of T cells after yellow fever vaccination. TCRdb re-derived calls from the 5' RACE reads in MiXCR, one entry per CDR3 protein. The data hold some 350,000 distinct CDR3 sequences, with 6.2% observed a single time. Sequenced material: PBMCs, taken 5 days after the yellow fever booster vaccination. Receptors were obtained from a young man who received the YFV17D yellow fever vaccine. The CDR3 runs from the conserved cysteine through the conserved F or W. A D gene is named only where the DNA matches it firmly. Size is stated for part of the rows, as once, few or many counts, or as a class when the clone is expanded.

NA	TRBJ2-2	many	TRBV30	TGTGCCCGCGGACCCCTGGACAGGAACACCGGGGAGCTGTTTTTT	CARGPLDRNTGELFF
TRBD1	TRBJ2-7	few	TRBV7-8	TGTGCCAGCAGCAAATCCGGGACAGTCTCCTACGAGCAGTACTTC	CASSKSGTVSYEQYF
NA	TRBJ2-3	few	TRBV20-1	TGCAGTGCAAAGAGCGGGCCTAGCACAGATACGCAGTATTTT	CSAKSGPSTDTQYF
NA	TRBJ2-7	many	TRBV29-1	TGCAGCGCGAAACAGGGTACAGGAAGGACCTACGAGCAGTACTTC	CSAKQGTGRTYEQYF
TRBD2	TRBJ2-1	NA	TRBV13	TGTGCCAGCAGCTTAAAGGCTAGCGGGAGCCCGCAGTTCTTC	CASSLKASGSPQFF
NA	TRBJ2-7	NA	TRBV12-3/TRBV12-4	TGTGCCAGCAGCGACGGGACCACCCTCGGCGAGCAGTACTTC	CASSDGTTLGEQYF
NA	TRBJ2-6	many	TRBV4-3	TGCGCCAGCAGCCAAGATCATAGTTTGTCTGGGGCCAACGTCCTGACTTTC	CASSQDHSLSGANVLTF
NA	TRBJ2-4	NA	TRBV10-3	TGTGCCATCAGTGGAGATAGGGGGGAGGTGGTGAACATTCAGTACTTC	CAISGDRGEVVNIQYF
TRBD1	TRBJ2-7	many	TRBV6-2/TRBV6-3	TGTGCCAGCACCTTCACACCTCTTGTCGGGTTCGACAGGGTCGAGCAGTACTTC	CASTFTPLVGFDRVEQYF
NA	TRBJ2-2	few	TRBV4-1	TGCGCCAGCAGCAACACGACAGGACTCCCCGGGGAGCTGTTTTTT	CASSNTTGLPGELFF
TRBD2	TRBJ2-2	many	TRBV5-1	TGCGCCAGCAGCTTGGCCAGCCTAGCGGGAAACACCGGGGAGCTGTTTTTT	CASSLASLAGNTGELFF
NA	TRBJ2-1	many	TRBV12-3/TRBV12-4	TGTGCCAACGATAAAAGCGGGTCAGGCAATGAGCAGTTCTTC	CANDKSGSGNEQFF
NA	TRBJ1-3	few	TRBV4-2	TGTGCCAGCAGCCAAGATAGGGGGACTGGAAACACCATATATTTT	CASSQDRGTGNTIYF